This entry describes one TCR beta chain. Its antigen is unknown. This specimen comes from a study of PD-L1 blockade in urothelial cancer. Study-wide background: When patients started atezolizumab around 2014, it was given at 1,200 mg intravenously every 3 weeks. About 85% of the roughly 29 patients comprised males who had bladder-origin urothelial cancer. Anywhere from 0 to 3 prior chemotherapy regimens had been received by patients.

The time point is: peripheral blood 6 weeks after treatment start. Overall study findings and caveats: For durable-benefit patients, tumor-associated blood clones expanded more at 3 weeks.

Some clones are missing from TCRdb's copy, which holds only in-frame ones; the method was immunoSEQ multiplex PCR. The table includes around 46,000 clones, more than 70% detected once. In germline, CDR1 is LNHNV, CDR2 YYDKDF (reference sequence). There are 15 residues in the CDR3. Trimming stripped 0 bases from V and 1 base from J, with 9 bases between. This specimen consisted of PBMCs, obtained around atezolizumab (anti-PD-L1) treatment. V usage is TRBV15 and J usage is TRBJ1-1; D unresolved. The TCR was taken from a man aged 55-75 years with urothelial cancer. Here the CDR3 reads CATSRDVQKNTEAFF. The DNA of the CDR3 is TGTGCCACCAGCAGAGATGTCCAGAAGAACACTGAAGCTTTCTTT.